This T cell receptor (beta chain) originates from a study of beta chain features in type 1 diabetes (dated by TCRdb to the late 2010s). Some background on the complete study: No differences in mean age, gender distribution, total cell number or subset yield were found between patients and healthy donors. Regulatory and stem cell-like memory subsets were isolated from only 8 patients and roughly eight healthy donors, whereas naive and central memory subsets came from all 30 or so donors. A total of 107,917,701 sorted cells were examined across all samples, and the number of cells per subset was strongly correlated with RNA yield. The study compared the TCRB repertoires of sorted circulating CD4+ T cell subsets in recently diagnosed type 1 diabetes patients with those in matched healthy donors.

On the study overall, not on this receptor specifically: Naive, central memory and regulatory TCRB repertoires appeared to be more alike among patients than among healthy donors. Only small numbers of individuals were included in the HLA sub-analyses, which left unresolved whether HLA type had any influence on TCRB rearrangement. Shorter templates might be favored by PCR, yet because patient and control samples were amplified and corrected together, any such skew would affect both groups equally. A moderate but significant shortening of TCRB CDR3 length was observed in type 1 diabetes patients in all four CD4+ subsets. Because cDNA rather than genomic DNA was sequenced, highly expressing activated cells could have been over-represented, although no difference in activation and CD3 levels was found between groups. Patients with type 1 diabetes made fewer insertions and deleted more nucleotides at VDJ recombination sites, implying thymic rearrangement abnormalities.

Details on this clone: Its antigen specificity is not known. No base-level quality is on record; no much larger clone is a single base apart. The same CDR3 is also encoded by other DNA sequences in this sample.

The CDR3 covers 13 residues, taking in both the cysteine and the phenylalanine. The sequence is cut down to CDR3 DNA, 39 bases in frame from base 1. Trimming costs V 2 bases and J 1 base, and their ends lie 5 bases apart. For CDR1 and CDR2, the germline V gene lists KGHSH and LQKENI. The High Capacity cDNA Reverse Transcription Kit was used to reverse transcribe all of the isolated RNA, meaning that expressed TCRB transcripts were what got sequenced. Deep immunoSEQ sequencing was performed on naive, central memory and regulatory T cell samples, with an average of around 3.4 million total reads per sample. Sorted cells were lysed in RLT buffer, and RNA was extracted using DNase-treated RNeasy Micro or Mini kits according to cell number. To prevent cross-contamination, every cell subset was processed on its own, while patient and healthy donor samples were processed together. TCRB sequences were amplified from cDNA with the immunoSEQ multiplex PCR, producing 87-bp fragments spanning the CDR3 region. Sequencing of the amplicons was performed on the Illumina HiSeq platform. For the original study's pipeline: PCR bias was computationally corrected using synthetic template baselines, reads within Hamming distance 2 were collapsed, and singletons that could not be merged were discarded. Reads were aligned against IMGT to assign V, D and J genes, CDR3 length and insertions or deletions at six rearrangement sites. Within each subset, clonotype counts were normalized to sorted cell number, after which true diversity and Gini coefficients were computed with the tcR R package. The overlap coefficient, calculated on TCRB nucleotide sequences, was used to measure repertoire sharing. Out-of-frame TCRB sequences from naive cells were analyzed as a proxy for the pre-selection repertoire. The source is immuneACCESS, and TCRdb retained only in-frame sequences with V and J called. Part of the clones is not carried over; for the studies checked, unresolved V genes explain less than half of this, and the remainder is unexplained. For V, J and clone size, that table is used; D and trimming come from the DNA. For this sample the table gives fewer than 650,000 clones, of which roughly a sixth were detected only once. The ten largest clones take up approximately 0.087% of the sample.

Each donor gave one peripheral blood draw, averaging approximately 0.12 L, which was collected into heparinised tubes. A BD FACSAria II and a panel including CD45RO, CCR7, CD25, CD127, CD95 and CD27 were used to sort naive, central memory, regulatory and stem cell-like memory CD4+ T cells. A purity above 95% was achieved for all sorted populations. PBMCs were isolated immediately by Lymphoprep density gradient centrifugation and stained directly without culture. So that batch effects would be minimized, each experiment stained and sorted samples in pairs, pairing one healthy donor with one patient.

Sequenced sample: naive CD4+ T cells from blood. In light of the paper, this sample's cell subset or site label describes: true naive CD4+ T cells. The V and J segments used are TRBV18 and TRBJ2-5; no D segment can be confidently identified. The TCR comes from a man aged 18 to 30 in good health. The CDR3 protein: CASSPGFQETQYF. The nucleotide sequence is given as TGTGCCAGCTCACCAGGATTCCAAGAGACCCAGTACTTC.